This TCR beta chain originates from a study of blood T cells in healthy people across ages. The CDR3 is made up of 14 amino acids. The V gene end was trimmed by 9 bases and the J gene end by 5 bases; junction bases not matched to a gene: 11. The germline CDR1 and CDR2 sequences are MNHNY and SVGAGI (reference sequence). Sample-barcoded 5' priming and a J-beta primer mix drove a second PCR of about 6 to 12 cycles. TCRdb analysed the 5' RACE reads with MiXCR anew, one entry per CDR3 protein. The data contain roughly 680,000 distinct CDR3 sequences, approximately 49% of them singletons. This clonotype was detected only once.

Sequencing was performed on blood. The sequence came from a woman aged 55-75 years in good health. The chain links TRBV6-6 to TRBJ2-5; 8 bases are a match to TRBD1. The CDR3 DNA is TGTGCCAGTAGAACAGGGGGGTCAAGGGAGACCCAGTACTTC. This encodes CASRTGGSRETQYF.